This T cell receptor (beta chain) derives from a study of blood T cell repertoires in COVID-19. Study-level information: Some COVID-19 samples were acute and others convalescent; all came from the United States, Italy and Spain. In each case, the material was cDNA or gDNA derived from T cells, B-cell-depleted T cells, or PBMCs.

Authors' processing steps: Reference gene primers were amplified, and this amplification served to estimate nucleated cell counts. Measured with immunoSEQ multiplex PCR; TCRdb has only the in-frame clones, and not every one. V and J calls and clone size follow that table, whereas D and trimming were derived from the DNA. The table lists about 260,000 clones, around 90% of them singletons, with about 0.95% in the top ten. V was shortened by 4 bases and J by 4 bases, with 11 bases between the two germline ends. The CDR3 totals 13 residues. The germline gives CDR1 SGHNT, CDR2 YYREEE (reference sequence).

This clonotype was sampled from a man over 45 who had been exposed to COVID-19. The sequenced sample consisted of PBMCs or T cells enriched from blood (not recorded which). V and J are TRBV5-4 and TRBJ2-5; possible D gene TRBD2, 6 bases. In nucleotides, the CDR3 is TGTGCCAGCAGCCTACGGGGAGGAGAGACCCAGTACTTC. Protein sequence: CASSLRGGETQYF.